This T cell receptor beta chain derives from a study of T cells in Graves' hyperthyroidism and ophthalmopathy. This clonotype was counted between two and nine times. Amplification yielded TCR beta CDR3 regions, with RNA transcripts as the source. In the first-round RT-PCR of the TCR CDR3, the HTBI primer set was used. One entry per CDR3 protein, called by TCRdb with MiXCR from the multiplex PCR reads. The table includes approximately 600,000 distinct CDR3 sequences, about 14% detected once. Sample: blood. This clonotype was sampled from a woman aged 40 to 49 with Graves' ophthalmopathy.

The CDR3 region has the DNA TGTGCCAGCAGCGTAGGAGGGGAATCCTACAATGAGCAGTTCTTC. This gives the protein CASSVGGESYNEQFF. This chain uses TRBV9 with TRBJ2-1, with D perhaps assigned TRBD1 or TRBD2 (5 bases each). Germline V CDR1 and CDR2: SGDLS, YYNGEE. This CDR3 is built from 15 residues. V was clipped by 0 bases and J by 1 base, with 8 bases between them.